This T cell receptor beta chain stems from a study of blood T cells in healthy people across ages. Whole-study findings and limits: While age rose, TCR beta diversity per million T cells dropped in a roughly linear way.

Combining a sample-barcoded 5' primer with a J-beta primer mix, a second PCR ran for roughly 6 to 12 cycles. A single record per CDR3 protein comes from TCRdb applying MiXCR to the 5' RACE reads. The repertoire consists of 1.5 million to 2 million distinct CDR3 sequences, with approximately 28% occurring once and the leading ten covering 7.7%. Isolated per sample were at least 7 million PBMCs. The amount of total RNA extracted per sample was at least 5 micrograms. This clonotype was counted many times. Its antigen is currently unknown. V shed 4 bases and J 8 bases; nucleotides not matched to a gene: 4. The germline gives CDR1 MNHEY, CDR2 SVGAGI. The CDR3 has 14 amino acids.

Source material: blood. The TCR originated in a woman aged 30 to 39 in good health. The chain links TRBV6-5 to TRBJ2-1; 11 bases match TRBD1. The CDR3 here is CASSLGTGGDEQFF. Written as DNA, the CDR3 is TGTGCCAGCAGTTTGGGGACAGGGGGGGATGAGCAGTTCTTC.